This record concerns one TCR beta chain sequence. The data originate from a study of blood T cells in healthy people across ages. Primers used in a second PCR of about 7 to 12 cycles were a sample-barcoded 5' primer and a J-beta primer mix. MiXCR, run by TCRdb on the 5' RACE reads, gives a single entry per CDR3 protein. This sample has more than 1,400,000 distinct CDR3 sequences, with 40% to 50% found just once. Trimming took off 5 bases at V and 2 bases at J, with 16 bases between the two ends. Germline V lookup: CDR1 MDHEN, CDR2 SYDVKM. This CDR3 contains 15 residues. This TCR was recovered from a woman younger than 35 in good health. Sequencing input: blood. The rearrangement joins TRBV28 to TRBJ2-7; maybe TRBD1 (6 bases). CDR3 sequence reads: CASSRPGTRAYEQYF. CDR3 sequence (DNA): TGTGCCAGCAGTCGACCCGGGACACGCGCCTACGAGCAGTACTTC.